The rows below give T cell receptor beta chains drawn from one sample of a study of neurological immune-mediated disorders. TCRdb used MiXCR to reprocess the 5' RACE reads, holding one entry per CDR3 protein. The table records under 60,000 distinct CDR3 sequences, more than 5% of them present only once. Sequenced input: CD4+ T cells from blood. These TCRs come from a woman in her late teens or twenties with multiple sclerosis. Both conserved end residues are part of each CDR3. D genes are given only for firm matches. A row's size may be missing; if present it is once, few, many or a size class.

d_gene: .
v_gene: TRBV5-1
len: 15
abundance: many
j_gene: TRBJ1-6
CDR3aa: CASSLAEADNSPLHF
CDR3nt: TGCGCCAGCAGCTTGGCCGAGGCAGATAATTCACCCCTCCACTTT

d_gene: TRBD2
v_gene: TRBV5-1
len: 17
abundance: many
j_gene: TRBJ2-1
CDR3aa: CASSFLAGGGLANEQFF
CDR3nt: TGCGCCAGCAGCTTCTTGGCTGGGGGGGGGTTAGCCAATGAGCAGTTCTTC

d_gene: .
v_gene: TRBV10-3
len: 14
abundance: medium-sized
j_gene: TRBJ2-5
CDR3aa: CAIRTTLGQETQYF
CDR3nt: TGTGCCATCCGGACTACCCTGGGCCAAGAGACCCAGTACTTC

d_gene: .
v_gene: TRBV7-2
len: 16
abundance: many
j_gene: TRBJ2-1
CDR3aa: CASSSFWGGSYNEQFF
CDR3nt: TGTGCCAGCAGCTCCTTTTGGGGGGGCAGCTACAATGAGCAGTTCTTC

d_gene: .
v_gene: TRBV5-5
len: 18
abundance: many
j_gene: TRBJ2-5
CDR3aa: CASSLALDGTAGGETQYF
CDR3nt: TGTGCCAGCAGCTTGGCTCTTGATGGGACGGCCGGCGGAGAGACCCAGTACTTC

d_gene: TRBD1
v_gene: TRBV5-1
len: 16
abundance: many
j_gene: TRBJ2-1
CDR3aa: CASSQNPGQANNEQFF
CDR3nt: TGCGCCAGCAGCCAGAATCCGGGACAGGCCAACAATGAGCAGTTCTTC

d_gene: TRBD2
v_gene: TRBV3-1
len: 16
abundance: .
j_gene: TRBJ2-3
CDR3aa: CASSQGGLAGADTQYF
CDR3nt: TGTGCCAGCAGCCAGGGGGGACTAGCGGGGGCAGATACGCAGTATTTT

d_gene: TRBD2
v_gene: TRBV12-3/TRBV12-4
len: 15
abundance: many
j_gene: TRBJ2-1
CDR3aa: CASRPTSGGGHEQFF
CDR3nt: TGTGCCAGCAGGCCTACTAGCGGGGGGGGTCATGAGCAGTTCTTC

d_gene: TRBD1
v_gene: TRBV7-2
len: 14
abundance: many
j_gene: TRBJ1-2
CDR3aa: CASRHPGQGGGYTF
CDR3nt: TGTGCCAGCAGGCATCCGGGACAGGGGGGTGGCTACACCTTC

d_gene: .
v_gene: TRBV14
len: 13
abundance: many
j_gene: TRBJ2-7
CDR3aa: CASSHGSSYEQYF
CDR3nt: TGTGCCAGCAGCCATGGGAGCTCCTACGAGCAGTACTTC

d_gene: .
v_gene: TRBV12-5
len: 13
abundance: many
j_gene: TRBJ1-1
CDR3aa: CASGLNGATEAFF
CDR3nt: TGTGCTAGTGGTTTGAACGGAGCCACTGAAGCTTTCTTT

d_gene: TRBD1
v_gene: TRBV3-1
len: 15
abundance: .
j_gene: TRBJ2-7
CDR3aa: CASSTRTGAGYEQYF
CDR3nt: TGTGCCAGCAGCACGCGGACAGGGGCGGGCTACGAGCAGTACTTC

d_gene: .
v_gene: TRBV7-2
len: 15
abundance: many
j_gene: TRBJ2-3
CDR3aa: CASSALQGRADTQYF
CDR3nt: TGTGCCAGCAGCGCATTACAGGGCCGCGCAGATACGCAGTATTTT

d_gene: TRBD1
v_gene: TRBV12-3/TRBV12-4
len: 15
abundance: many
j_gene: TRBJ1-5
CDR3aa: CASSLRQGGNQPQHF
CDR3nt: TGTGCCAGCAGTTTGCGACAGGGTGGGAATCAGCCCCAGCATTTT

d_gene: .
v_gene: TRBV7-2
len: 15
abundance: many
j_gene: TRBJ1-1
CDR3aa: CASSLAGSRNTEAFF
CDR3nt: TGTGCCAGCAGCTTAGCGGGGTCGAGGAACACTGAAGCTTTCTTT

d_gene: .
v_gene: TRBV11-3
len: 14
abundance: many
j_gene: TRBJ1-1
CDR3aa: CASSLGPKNTEAFF
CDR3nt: TGTGCCAGCAGCTTAGGGCCAAAGAACACTGAAGCTTTCTTT

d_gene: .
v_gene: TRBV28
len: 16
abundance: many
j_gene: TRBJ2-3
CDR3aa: CASSQGQVRGTDTQYF
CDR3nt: TGTGCCAGCAGTCAAGGACAAGTACGGGGCACAGATACGCAGTATTTT

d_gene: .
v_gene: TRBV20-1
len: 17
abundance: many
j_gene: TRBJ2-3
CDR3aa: CSASRRRAGPFGDTQYF
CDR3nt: TGCAGTGCTAGTAGGAGGAGGGCAGGCCCTTTTGGAGATACGCAGTATTTT

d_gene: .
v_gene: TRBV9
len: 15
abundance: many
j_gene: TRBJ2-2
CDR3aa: CASSDISGYTGELFF
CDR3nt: TGTGCCAGCAGCGATATAAGCGGTTACACCGGGGAGCTGTTTTTT

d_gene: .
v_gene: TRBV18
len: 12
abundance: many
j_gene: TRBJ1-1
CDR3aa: CASSSGNTEAFF
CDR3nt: TGTGCCAGCTCCTCAGGGAACACTGAAGCTTTCTTT

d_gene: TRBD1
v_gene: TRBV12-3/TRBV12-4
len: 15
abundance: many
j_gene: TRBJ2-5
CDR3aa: CASSPGQVAQETQYF
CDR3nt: TGTGCCAGCAGTCCCGGACAGGTCGCGCAAGAGACCCAGTACTTC

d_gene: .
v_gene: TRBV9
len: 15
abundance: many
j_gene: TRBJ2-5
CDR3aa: CASSVAPGAQETQYF
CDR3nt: TGTGCCAGCAGCGTAGCTCCAGGGGCACAAGAGACCCAGTACTTC

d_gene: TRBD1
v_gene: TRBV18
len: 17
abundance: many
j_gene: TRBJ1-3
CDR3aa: CASSPFGQATSGNTIYF
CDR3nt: TGTGCCAGCTCACCTTTCGGACAGGCGACCTCTGGAAACACCATATATTTT

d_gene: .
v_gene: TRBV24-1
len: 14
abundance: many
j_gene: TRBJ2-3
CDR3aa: CATSGWGNTDTQYF
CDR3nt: TGTGCCACCTCGGGATGGGGGAACACAGATACGCAGTATTTT